The sequence of this TCR beta chain was determined in a study of human T cells and chemical hapten exposure. Study-level information: Mainly, slight library volume differences in the pool made TCR yields vary.

TCRdb re-called the RACE reads with MiXCR, one entry per CDR3 protein. The repertoire holds 42,000 or so distinct CDR3 sequences, with around 3.8% as singletons. The V gene end was trimmed by 6 bases and the J gene end by 5 bases; junction bases not matched to a gene: 12. This CDR3 is 15 amino acids long. From germline, CDR1 is WSHSY and CDR2 SAAADI. Whole-study findings and limits: Because all patients had alopecia, their immune responses might differ from healthy ones.

As to time point: patch test 1, 2 weeks after DPC sensitization. The treatment: therapeutic diphenylcyclopropenone sensitization with weekly scalp DPC. Unfractionated whole blood served as the source for total RNA extraction. Regarding this clonotype: The antigen is undetermined.

The material sequenced was whole blood, taken in connection with sensitization to the hapten diphenylcyclopropenone (DPC). The chain is built from TRBV10-2 and TRBJ2-7; 8 bases map to TRBD1. The TCR comes from a man aged 50 to 60 with alopecia areata. Some clones in this sample may be carry-over from other donors' samples. The CDR3 loop reads CASSAGQGAPHEQYF. DNA of the CDR3: TGCGCCAGCAGCGCTGGACAGGGAGCCCCCCACGAGCAGTACTTC.